These 27 T cell receptor beta chains came from one sample sequenced in a study of shared clonotypes between healthy human individuals. Produced via immunoSEQ multiplex PCR; TCRdb's table is partial and in-frame only. The sample has more than 1.2 million clones; approximately 98.5% are singletons. Sequenced input: naive CD4+ T cells sorted from blood. Subset described: CD45RA+ positively selected. Every receptor here comes from a man aged 25 to 40 in good health.

This clone showed up just once. The CDR3 DNA sequence: TGTGCCAGCAGCGAAACCGGGACAGGAAGAAACTACGAGCAGTACTTC. This sequence encodes CASSETGTGRNYEQYF. The chain joins TRBV11-2 to TRBJ2-7, with TRBD1 matching over 8 bases. The CDR3 totals 16 residues. The V gene end was trimmed by 5 bases and the J gene end by 3 bases; junction bases not matched to a gene: 12. Germline lookup yields CDR1 SGHAT and CDR2 FQNNGV. Full variable domain (outside the CDR3, taken from reference TRBV11-2 and TRBJ2-7): EAGVAQSPRYKIIEKRQSVAFWCNPISGHATLYWYQQILGQGPKLLIQFQNNGVVDDSQLPKDRFSAERLKGVDSTLKIQPAKLEDSAVYLCASSETGTGRNYEQYFGPGTRLTVT.

As regards this clone: Other DNA sequences in this sample translate to the same CDR3. The V call is TRBV5-4, the J call TRBJ2-1; 10 bases agree with TRBD1. The CDR3 has 15 amino acids. Germline CDR1 reads SGHNT; CDR2 reads YYREEE (reference sequence). The J segment lost 2 bases and the V segment lost 3 bases, leaving 2 bases of the junction unmatched. The CDR3 reads CASSSGQGAYNEQFF. CDR3 sequence (DNA): TGTGCCAGCAGCTCCGGACAGGGGGCCTACAATGAGCAGTTCTTC.

V and J are TRBV19 and TRBJ2-3; D gene uncertain. Trimming shortened V by 6 bases and J by 9 bases, and 10 bases separated the two germline ends. Germline-derived CDR1 and CDR2 are LNHDA and SQIVND (reference sequence). The CDR3 covers 11 residues. The CDR3 nucleotides are TGTGCCAGTAGAACTCAGGCGACGCAGTATTTT. Translated, it gives CASRTQATQYF.

The rearrangement joins TRBV25-1 to TRBJ2-1; D tentatively fits TRBD1 or TRBD2 (6 bases each). The ends were cut back, 8 bases at V and 7 bases at J, with 21 bases in the middle. Germline-derived CDR1 and CDR2 are MGHDK and SYGVNS. The CDR3 runs to 15 residues. The CDR3, as DNA: TGTGCCAGCCACCTCGGGGGCGGGGCCCGGAATGAGCAGTTCTTC. This sequence encodes CASHLGGGARNEQFF.

The CDR3 spells CASSEFDWGRGSGNTIYF. In DNA form, the CDR3 reads TGTGCCAGCAGTGAATTTGACTGGGGGAGGGGTTCTGGAAACACCATATATTTT. This sequence joins TRBV25-1 and TRBJ1-3, with D possibly being TRBD1 (5 bases). V was clipped by 1 base and J by 1 base, with 17 bases between them. Germline V gene lookup returns CDR1 MGHDK and CDR2 SYGVNS. The CDR3 spans 18 residues.

This chain links TRBV27 with TRBJ1-3, with a tentative D call TRBD1 (5 bases). This CDR3 has 14 amino acids. V was cut by 0 bases and J by 7 bases, with 10 bases left in between. The germline gives CDR1 MNHEY, CDR2 SMNVEV (reference sequence). The CDR3 is CASSLSRGANTIYF. The CDR3 DNA follows: TGTGCCAGCAGTTTATCGAGGGGAGCTAACACCATATATTTT.

In this sample, this clone turned up once. The V call is TRBV2, the J call TRBJ2-2; D gene ambiguous. The V gene lost 4 bases and the J gene lost 4 bases, with 10 bases spanning the gap. This CDR3 has 14 residues. The germline V gene has CDR1 SNHLY and CDR2 FYNNEI. The CDR3 nucleotides read TGTGCCAGCAGTGCAGTAGGCGGCACCGGGGAGCTGTTTTTT. It yields the protein CASSAVGGTGELFF. Full variable domain (rest looked up from reference TRBV2 and TRBJ2-2): EPEVTQTPSHQVTQMGQEVILRCVPISNHLYFYWYRQILGQKVEFLVSFYNNEISEKSEIFDDQFSVERPDGSNFTLKIRSTKLEDSAMYFCASSAVGGTGELFFGEGSRLTVL.

This chain links TRBV7-2 with TRBJ2-5, with D hard to call. Germline V gives CDR1 SGHTA, CDR2 FQGNSA. V was cut by 0 bases and J by 3 bases, with 8 bases left in between. The CDR3 totals 14 residues. DNA of the CDR3: TGTGCCAGCAGCTTAGCGTCAACTGAAGAGACCCAGTACTTC. Translated: CASSLASTEETQYF.

The genes are TRBV15 and TRBJ2-1; D may match TRBD1 or TRBD2 (5 bases each). Germline V gene lookup returns CDR1 LNHNV and CDR2 YYDKDF (reference sequence). The CDR3 is made up of 16 amino acids. Trimming stripped 0 bases from V and 2 bases from J, with 11 bases between. CDR3 coding DNA: TGTGCCACCAGCAGAGAATTTGGGGGTACCTACAATGAGCAGTTCTTC. Translated: CATSREFGGTYNEQFF.

The J gene is TRBJ1-1, the V gene TRBV18; 7 nucleotides agree with TRBD1. Trimming at V came to 9 bases and at J to 2 bases, leaving 12 bases not matched to a gene. Germline lookup yields CDR1 KGHSH and CDR2 LQKENI. This CDR3 contains 15 residues. The CDR3 protein is CASITGAGVNTEAFF. The CDR3 bases are TGTGCCAGTATCACAGGGGCAGGGGTAAACACTGAAGCTTTCTTT.

The gene calls are TRBV28 and TRBJ2-7, with D perhaps given as TRBD1 or TRBD2 (6 bases each). The germline gives CDR1 MDHEN, CDR2 SYDVKM. The CDR3 totals 14 residues. V was cut by 7 bases and J by 5 bases, with 18 bases left in between. In DNA form, the CDR3 reads TGTGCCAGCATCTTACAGGGAGGACGTAACGAGCAGTACTTC. Residues: CASILQGGRNEQYF.

The chain employs TRBV5-6 and TRBJ2-7; D perhaps matches TRBD2 (5 bases). The V end was cut by 3 bases, the J end by 6 bases, with 13 bases between. Per the germline V gene, CDR1 is SGHDT and CDR2 is YYEEEE. The CDR3 is made up of 13 amino acids. CDR3 protein: CASSYPPSGEQYF. The CDR3 DNA follows: TGTGCCAGCAGCTACCCTCCAAGCGGCGAGCAGTACTTC.

CDR3 loop: CASSEGGRRVLREQYF. As DNA, the CDR3 is TGTGCCAGCAGTGAAGGCGGGCGCAGGGTTCTCCGGGAGCAGTACTTC. J is TRBJ2-7 and V is TRBV2, with D tentatively TRBD1 or TRBD2 (5 bases each). The CDR3 covers 16 residues. V lost 1 base to trimming and J lost 7 bases, with 20 bases between them. Germline CDR1 SNHLY, CDR2 FYNNEI.

CDR3 in DNA: TGTGCCAGCAGCGTACGACTAGACCTGTACCAAGAGACCCAGTACTTC. Amino acids: CASSVRLDLYQETQYF. The chain couples TRBV7-2 to TRBJ2-5; TRBD2 is a possible D gene (6 bases). The CDR3 consists of 16 residues. CDR1 is SGHTA, CDR2 FQGNSA, per germline. Trimming removed 5 bases from V and 0 bases from J, with 16 bases in between.

J is TRBJ2-2 and V is TRBV7-3; D is unresolved. The CDR3 covers 15 residues. The germline gives CDR1 SGHTA, CDR2 FQGTGA. V lost 5 bases to trimming and J lost 4 bases, with 14 bases between them. The CDR3 protein is CASSPDPAGTGELFF. CDR3 nucleotide sequence: TGTGCCAGCAGCCCCGATCCAGCAGGCACCGGGGAGCTGTTTTTT.

J is TRBJ1-4 and V is TRBV5-5, with D possibly TRBD1 on 6 matching bases. The germline V and J ends were trimmed by 4 bases and 3 bases, with 13 bases remaining between them. Per germline, CDR1 SGHKS and CDR2 YYEKEE (reference sequence). This CDR3 is built from 15 residues. In DNA, the CDR3 is TGTGCCAGCAGCGAAGACAGGTGGGCTAATGAAAAACTGTTTTTT. Translation gives CASSEDRWANEKLFF. Based on the CDR3 plus reference TRBV5-5 and TRBJ1-4, the full variable domain is DAGVTQSPTHLIKTRGQQVTLRCSPISGHKSVSWYQQVLGQGPQFIFQYYEKEERGRGNFPDRFSARQFPNYSSELNVNALLLGDSALYLCASSEDRWANEKLFFGSGTQLSVL.

This chain connects TRBV29-1 to TRBJ2-1; D is possibly TRBD2 (5 bases). The CDR3 is made up of 13 amino acids. Germline loops: CDR1 SQVTM, CDR2 ANQGSEA. Trimming removed 5 bases from V and 2 bases from J, with 10 bases in between. CDR3: CSVISSAYNEQFF. In nucleotides, the CDR3 is TGCAGCGTTATAAGTAGCGCCTACAATGAGCAGTTCTTC.

In regard to this clone: The same CDR3 can be traced to other DNA sequences in this sample. The chain carries TRBV30 and TRBJ2-7; 7 bases match TRBD1. The CDR3 is 12 residues long. CDR1 is GTSNPN, CDR2 SVGIG, per germline (reference sequence). J lost 1 base, V lost 4 bases, and 1 base had no gene match. The CDR3 DNA reads as TGTGCCTGGAACAGGGGATCCTACGAGCAGTACTTC. Protein product: CAWNRGSYEQYF.

The CDR3 sequence is CASSRQALTGNTIYF. The CDR3, as DNA: TGTGCCAGCAGTCGACAGGCCCTAACTGGAAACACCATATATTTT. V usage is TRBV6-5 and J usage is TRBJ1-3; tentatively, D is TRBD1 (6 bases). The CDR3 runs to 15 residues. Deletions cut 5 bases from V and 2 bases from J, with 13 bases between. The germline gives CDR1 MNHEY, CDR2 SVGAGI.

This clone has only a few counts. The CDR3 reads CASRQGTGVGNTIYF. The CDR3 DNA reads as TGTGCCAGCAGGCAGGGGACAGGGGTAGGAAACACCATATATTTT. V usage is TRBV7-8 and J usage is TRBJ1-3; 10 nucleotides align to TRBD1. The CDR3 runs 15 residues. The ends lost 6 bases at V and 4 bases at J; junction bases unmatched: 6. Germline V gives CDR1 SGHVS, CDR2 FQNEAQ.

This chain uses TRBV5-1 with TRBJ1-3, with D uncertain. The CDR3 is 17 amino acids. The V and J ends lost 3 bases and 2 bases respectively, with 18 bases between them. Germline CDR1 is SGHRS and CDR2 is YFSETQ. The CDR3 sequence is CASSSRTAESAGNTIYF. CDR3 bases: TGCGCCAGCAGCTCGCGGACGGCCGAAAGTGCTGGAAACACCATATATTTT.

The chain uses TRBV9 and TRBJ1-2, with 8 positions matching TRBD1. Germline V CDR1 and CDR2: SGDLS, YYNGEE. The V and J ends lost 3 bases and 6 bases, in that order; junction bases with no gene match: 13. The CDR3 totals 16 residues. The CDR3 DNA is TGTGCCAGCAGCGCCGTTGTGGGGGCAGGGGGCGATGGCTACACCTTC. It specifies CASSAVVGAGGDGYTF.

The rearrangement joins TRBV7-2 to TRBJ2-3; D gene unclear. CDR1 SGHTA and CDR2 FQGNSA come from the germline V gene. Trimming stripped 3 bases from V and 9 bases from J, with 22 bases between. The CDR3 sequence is 16 residues long. The CDR3 is CASSFVPQAPQETQYF. The CDR3 nucleotides read TGTGCCAGCAGCTTTGTCCCGCAGGCTCCCCAAGAGACGCAGTATTTT.

This chain connects TRBV18 to TRBJ2-1; D is ambiguous. Germline CDR1 reads KGHSH; CDR2 reads LQKENI. Trimming stripped 2 bases from V and 6 bases from J, with 11 bases between. This CDR3 is 14 amino acids long. CDR3 in amino acids: CASSPKGWGNEQFF. The DNA for the CDR3 is TGTGCCAGCTCACCAAAAGGTTGGGGCAATGAGCAGTTCTTC.

In this sample, this clone turned up once. This rearrangement joins TRBV9 to TRBJ2-1, with a weak D call TRBD2 (5 bases). CDR3 size: 14 residues. Per the germline V gene, CDR1 is SGDLS and CDR2 is YYNGEE. V was trimmed by 4 bases and J by 3 bases, leaving 11 bases between them. The CDR3 DNA reads as TGTGCCAGCAGCTCCCGGAGCGGCTACAATGAGCAGTTCTTC. It encodes CASSSRSGYNEQFF.

For the CDR3, the DNA is TGCAGCGTGGGACTGTTGGACAGGGGGCCCACTGAAGCTTTCTTT. It encodes CSVGLLDRGPTEAFF. J is TRBJ1-1 and V is TRBV29-1; TRBD1 agrees at 11 bases. J was trimmed by 4 bases and V by 6 bases; bases with no gene match: 10. Germline-derived CDR1 and CDR2 are SQVTM and ANQGSEA. CDR3 size: 15 residues.

The chain recombines TRBV5-1 with TRBJ2-5; D is ambiguous. The CDR3 length is 13 residues. V was clipped by 4 bases and J by 3 bases, with 10 bases between them. Germline V gives CDR1 SGHRS, CDR2 YFSETQ. CDR3: CASSRLGKETQYF. For the CDR3, the DNA is TGCGCCAGCAGCCGGTTGGGCAAAGAGACCCAGTACTTC.